Included here is one T cell receptor beta chain sequence, with context. Its antigen is still unknown. The record originates from a study of T cells in localized non-small cell lung cancer. Findings and caveats of the study: Appearances in adjacent lung were noted for a median 57 of the top 100 tumor clones. Heterogeneity remains possible, as sequencing covered one tumor region only. In uninvolved adjacent lung, T cell clonality reached its highest value, exceeding tumor.

Repertoires were generated with immunoSEQ multiplex PCR, while TCRdb's copy carries only in-frame clones and drops some. The data hold 23,000 or so clones, with approximately 90% observed a single time. The clonotype originates from a woman aged 35 to 75 with stage I lung adenocarcinoma. The sequences come from peripheral blood, collected before any cancer treatment.

The CDR3: CASSLRARRSDTQYF. CDR3 DNA sequence: TGTGCCAGCAGCTTAAGGGCCCGGAGGTCAGATACGCAGTATTTT. The chain is built from TRBV7-2 and TRBJ2-3, with a possible D match to TRBD2 (5 bases). Trimming left V 2 bases short and J 4 bases short, with 13 bases between. This CDR3 has 15 residues. Looked up from germline, CDR1 is SGHTA and CDR2 is FQGNSA.